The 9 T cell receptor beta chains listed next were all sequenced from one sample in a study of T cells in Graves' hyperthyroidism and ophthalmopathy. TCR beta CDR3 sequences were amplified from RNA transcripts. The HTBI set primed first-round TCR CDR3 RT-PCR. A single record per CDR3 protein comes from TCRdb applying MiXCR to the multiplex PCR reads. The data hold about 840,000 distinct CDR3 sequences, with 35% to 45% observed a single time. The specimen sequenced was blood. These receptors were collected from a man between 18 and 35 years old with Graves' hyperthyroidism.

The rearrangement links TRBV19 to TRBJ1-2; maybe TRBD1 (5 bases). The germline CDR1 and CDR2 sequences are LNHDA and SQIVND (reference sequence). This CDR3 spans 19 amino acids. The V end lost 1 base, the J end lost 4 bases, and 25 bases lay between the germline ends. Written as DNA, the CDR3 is TGTGCCAGTAGTATAGGACCCGGCCCTGGGGTAGGGGACCGCTATGGCTACACCTTC. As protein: CASSIGPGPGVGDRYGYTF.

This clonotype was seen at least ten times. The CDR3 DNA sequence: TGCAGTGCTAGGTCCAGGGCTAACACTGAAGCTTTCTTT. Protein product: CSARSRANTEAFF. The chain recombines TRBV20-1 with TRBJ1-1; perhaps TRBD1 as D (5 bases). Germline V gene lookup returns CDR1 DFQATT and CDR2 SNEGSKA (reference sequence). This CDR3 region has 13 residues. Trimming pared 3 bases from V and 2 bases from J, leaving 10 bases between.

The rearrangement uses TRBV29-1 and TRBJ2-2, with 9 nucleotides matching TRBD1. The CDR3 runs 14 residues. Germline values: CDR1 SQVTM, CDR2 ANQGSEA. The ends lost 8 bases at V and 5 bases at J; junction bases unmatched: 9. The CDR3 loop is CSQGTGIVTGELFF. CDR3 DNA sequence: TGCAGCCAAGGGACAGGGATTGTAACCGGGGAGCTGTTTTTT.

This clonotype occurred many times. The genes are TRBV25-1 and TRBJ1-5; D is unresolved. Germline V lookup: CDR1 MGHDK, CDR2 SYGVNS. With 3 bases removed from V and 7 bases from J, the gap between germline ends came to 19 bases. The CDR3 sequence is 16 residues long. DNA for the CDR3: TGTGCCAGCAGTGACCAACACTCTCTCCTGTTCCAGCCCCAGCATTTT. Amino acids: CASSDQHSLLFQPQHF.

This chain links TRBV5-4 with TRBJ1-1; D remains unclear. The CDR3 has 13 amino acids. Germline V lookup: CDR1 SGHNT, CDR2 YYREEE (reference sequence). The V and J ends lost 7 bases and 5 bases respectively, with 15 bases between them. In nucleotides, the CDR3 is TGTGCCAGCTTCCGGGCAAGTCCGACTGAAGCTTTCTTT. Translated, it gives CASFRASPTEAFF.

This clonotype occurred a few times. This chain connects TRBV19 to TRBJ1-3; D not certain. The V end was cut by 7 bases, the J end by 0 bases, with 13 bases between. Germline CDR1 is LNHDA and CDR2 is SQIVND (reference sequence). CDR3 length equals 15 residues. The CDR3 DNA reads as TGTGCCAGTACCATGGATCGGGTCTCTGGAAACACCATATATTTT. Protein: CASTMDRVSGNTIYF.

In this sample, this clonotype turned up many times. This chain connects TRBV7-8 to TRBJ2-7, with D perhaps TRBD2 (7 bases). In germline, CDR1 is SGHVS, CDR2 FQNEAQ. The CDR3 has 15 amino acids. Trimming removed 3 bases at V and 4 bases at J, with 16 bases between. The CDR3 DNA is TGTGCCAGCAGCTTGGGTGGGGGGGGCGGTTACGAGCAGTACTTC. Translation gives CASSLGGGGGYEQYF.

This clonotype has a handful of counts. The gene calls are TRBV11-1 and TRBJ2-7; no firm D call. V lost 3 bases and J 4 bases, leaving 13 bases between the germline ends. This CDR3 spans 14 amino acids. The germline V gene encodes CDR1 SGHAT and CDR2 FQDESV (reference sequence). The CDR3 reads CASSFRSAQYEQYF. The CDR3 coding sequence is TGTGCCAGCAGCTTTCGATCCGCCCAATACGAGCAGTACTTC.

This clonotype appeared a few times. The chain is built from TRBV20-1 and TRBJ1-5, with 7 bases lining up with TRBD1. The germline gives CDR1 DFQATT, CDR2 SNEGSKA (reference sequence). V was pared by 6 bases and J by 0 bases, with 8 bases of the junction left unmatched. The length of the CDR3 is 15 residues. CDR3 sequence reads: CSASDRPYSNQPQHF. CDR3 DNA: TGCAGTGCCTCGGACAGGCCCTATAGCAATCAGCCCCAGCATTTT.